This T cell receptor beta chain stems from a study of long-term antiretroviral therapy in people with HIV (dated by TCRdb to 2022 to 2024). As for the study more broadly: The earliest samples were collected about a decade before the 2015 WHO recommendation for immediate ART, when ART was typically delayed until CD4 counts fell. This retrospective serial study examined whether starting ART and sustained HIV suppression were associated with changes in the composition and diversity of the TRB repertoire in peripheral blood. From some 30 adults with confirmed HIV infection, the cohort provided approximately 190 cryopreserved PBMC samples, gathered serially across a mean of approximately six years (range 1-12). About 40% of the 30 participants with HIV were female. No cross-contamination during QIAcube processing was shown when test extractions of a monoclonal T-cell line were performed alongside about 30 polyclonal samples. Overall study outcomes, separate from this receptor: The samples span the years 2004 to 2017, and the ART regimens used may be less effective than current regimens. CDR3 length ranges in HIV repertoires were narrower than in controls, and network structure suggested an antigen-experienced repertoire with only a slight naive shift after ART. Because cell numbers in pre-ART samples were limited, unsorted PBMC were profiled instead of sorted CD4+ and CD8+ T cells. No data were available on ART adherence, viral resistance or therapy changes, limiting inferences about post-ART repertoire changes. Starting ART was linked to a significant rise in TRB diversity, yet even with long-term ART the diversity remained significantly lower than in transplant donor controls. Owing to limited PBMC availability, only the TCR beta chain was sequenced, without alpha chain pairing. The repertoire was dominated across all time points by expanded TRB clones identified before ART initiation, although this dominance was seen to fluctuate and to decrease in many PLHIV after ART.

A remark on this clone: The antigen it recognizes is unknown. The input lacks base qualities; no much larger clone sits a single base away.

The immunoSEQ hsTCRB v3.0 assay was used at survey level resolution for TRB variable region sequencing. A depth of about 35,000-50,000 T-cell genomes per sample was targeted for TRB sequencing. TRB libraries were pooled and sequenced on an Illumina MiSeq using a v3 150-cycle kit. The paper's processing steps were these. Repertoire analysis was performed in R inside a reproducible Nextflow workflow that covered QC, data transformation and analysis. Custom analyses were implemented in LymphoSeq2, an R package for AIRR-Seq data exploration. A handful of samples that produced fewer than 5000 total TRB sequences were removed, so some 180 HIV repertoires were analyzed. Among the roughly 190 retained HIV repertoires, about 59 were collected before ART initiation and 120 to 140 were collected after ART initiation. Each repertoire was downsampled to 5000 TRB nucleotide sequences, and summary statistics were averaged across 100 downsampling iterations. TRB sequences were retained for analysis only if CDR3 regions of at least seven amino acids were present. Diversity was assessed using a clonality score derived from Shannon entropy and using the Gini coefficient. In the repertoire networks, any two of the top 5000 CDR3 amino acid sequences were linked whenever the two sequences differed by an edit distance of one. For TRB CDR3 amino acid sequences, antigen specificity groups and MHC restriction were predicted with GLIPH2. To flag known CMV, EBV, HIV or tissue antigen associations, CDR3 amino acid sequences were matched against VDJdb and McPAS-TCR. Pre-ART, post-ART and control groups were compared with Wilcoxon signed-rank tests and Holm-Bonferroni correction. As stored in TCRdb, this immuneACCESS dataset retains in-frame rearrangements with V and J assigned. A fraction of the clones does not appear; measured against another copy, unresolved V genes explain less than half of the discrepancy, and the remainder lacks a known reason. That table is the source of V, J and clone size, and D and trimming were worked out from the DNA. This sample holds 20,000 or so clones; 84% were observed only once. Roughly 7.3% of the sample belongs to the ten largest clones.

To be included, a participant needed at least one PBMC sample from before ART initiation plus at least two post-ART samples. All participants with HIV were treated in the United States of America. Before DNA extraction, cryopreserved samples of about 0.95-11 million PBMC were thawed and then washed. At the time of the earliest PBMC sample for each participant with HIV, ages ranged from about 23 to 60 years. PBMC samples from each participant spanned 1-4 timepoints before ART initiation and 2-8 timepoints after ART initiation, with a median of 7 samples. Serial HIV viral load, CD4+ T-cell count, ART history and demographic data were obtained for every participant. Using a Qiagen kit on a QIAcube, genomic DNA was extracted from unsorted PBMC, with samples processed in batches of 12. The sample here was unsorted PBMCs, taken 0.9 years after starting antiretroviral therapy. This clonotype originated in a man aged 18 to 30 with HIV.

The DNA reads TGTGCCAGTTTGTGGGGGGCAAGCACCGGGGAGCTGTTTTTT. It encodes CASLWGASTGELFF. The rearrangement joined TRBV2 to TRBJ2-2, with the D call perhaps TRBD1 or TRBD2, each one matching 6 bases. From the cysteine through the phenylalanine, the CDR3 covers 14 amino acids. The DNA shown is the 42-base CDR3, in frame from base 1. CDR1 and CDR2 are drawn from the germline V gene: SNHLY, FYNNEI. V lost 9 bases and J lost 4 bases; the stretch between them is 15 bases long.